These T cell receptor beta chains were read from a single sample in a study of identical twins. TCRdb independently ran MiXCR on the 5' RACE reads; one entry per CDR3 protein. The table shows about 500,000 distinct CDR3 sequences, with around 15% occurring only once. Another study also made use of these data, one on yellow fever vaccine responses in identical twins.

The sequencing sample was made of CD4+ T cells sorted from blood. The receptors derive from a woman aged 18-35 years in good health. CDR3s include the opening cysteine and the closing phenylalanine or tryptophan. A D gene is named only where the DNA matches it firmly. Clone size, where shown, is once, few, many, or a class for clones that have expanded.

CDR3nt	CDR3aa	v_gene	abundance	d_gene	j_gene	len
TGTGCCAGCAGATTTACAGGGGCTGGGGCCAACGTCCTGACTTTC	CASRFTGAGANVLTF	TRBV3-1	few	TRBD1	TRBJ2-6	15
TGTGCCAGCAGCTTAAGGCCGGGGACAGACACCTACGAGCAGTACTTC	CASSLRPGTDTYEQYF	TRBV11-2	few	TRBD1	TRBJ2-7	16
TGTGCCATCAGTGAGTCAGGGGTGAGGAACACTGAAGCTTTCTTT	CAISESGVRNTEAFF	TRBV10-3	few	NA	TRBJ1-1	15
TGCAGTGTCGGAGGGCTCGTGGGTGAGCAGTTCTTC	CSVGGLVGEQFF	TRBV20-1	NA	NA	TRBJ2-1	12
TGTGCCAGCAGTGGAGAAAGGTTATTGACGAGCCATTACCAAGCTTTCTTT	CASSGERLLTSHYQAFF	TRBV2	few	NA	TRBJ1-1	17
TGCAGTGTACGGGGACTCTACAATGAGCAGTTCTTC	CSVRGLYNEQFF	TRBV20-1	many	NA	TRBJ2-1	12
TGTGCCAGCAGTTACTCGCGGGTTAGCAATCAGCCCCAGCATTTT	CASSYSRVSNQPQHF	TRBV6-5	few	NA	TRBJ1-5	15
TGTGCCAGCAGTTTATACCGTAGCAATCAGCCCCAGCATTTT	CASSLYRSNQPQHF	TRBV12-3/TRBV12-4	few	NA	TRBJ1-5	14
TGTGCCAGCAGCTTAGCGCAGGTCCTGGCAGGGTCGATTCAGCCCCAGCATTTT	CASSLAQVLAGSIQPQHF	TRBV7-2	few	NA	TRBJ1-5	18
TGCAGTGCTAGAGATCAAACGTTGGAGCAGTTCTTC	CSARDQTLEQFF	TRBV20-1	few	NA	TRBJ2-1	12
TGTGCCAGCAGTTCTCCTAGCGGGTCCTACGAGCAGTACTTC	CASSSPSGSYEQYF	TRBV6-5	many	TRBD2	TRBJ2-7	14
TGTGCCAGCAGTTACCAGACAGGGCGGCACACTGAAGCTTTCTTT	CASSYQTGRHTEAFF	TRBV6-5	many	TRBD1	TRBJ1-1	15
TGTGCCAGCATAAGCAAAAACATTCAGTACTTC	CASISKNIQYF	TRBV6-5	few	NA	TRBJ2-4	11
TGCGCCAGCAGCGGAAGGTGGGCGGGCACGCAATCAGATACGCAGTATTTT	CASSGRWAGTQSDTQYF	TRBV4-3	few	NA	TRBJ2-3	17
TGTGCCAGCAGCACAGGACAGGGTTCGTCAAACATTCAGTACTTC	CASSTGQGSSNIQYF	TRBV11-2	NA	TRBD1	TRBJ2-4	15
TGTGCCAGCAGCAATGCCGGGACAGGGGCAAGGTTAGACTTC	CASSNAGTGARLDF	TRBV7-9	NA	TRBD1	TRBJ2-7	14
TGCGCCAGCAGCCCAAATTCGGCTCCTGGGGGGACTGAAGCTTTCTTT	CASSPNSAPGGTEAFF	TRBV5-1	few	NA	TRBJ1-1	16
TGTGCCAGTAGTTTGGGCAAACACTCCTACGAGCAGTACTTC	CASSLGKHSYEQYF	TRBV19	NA	NA	TRBJ2-7	14
TGTGCCAGCAGTCCGACGTCCACTAACGCCATATATTTT	CASSPTSTNAIYF	TRBV3-1	NA	NA	TRBJ1-3	13
TGTGCCAGCACCTCAACGTACGGGGAGCTGTTTTTT	CASTSTYGELFF	TRBV6-5	NA	NA	TRBJ2-2	12
TGTGCCAGCAGCTTAGGTGAGCGGACAGGACCCTACAATGAGCAGTTCTTC	CASSLGERTGPYNEQFF	TRBV7-2	NA	TRBD1	TRBJ2-1	17
TGTGCCAGCTCACTGGGAGGAGGGTTGGCCCAGCATTTT	CASSLGGGLAQHF	TRBV18	NA	NA	TRBJ1-5	13
TGTGCCAGCAGCTTAAGCGGGGGAAAGAAAGATACGCAGTATTTT	CASSLSGGKKDTQYF	TRBV7-3	few	TRBD2	TRBJ2-3	15
TGCAGTGCCGCCAAACTTGGACTGTCTAACAATGAGCAGTTCTTC	CSAAKLGLSNNEQFF	TRBV20-1	NA	NA	TRBJ2-1	15
TGTGCCAGCCTGGACAGACCCTACGAGCAGTACTTC	CASLDRPYEQYF	TRBV28	few	NA	TRBJ2-7	12
TGTGCCAGCAGTGAAATGGATACGCAGTATTTT	CASSEMDTQYF	TRBV6-1	NA	NA	TRBJ2-3	11
TGTGCCACCAGTGATCTTACGGAGGGCCCAGATACGCAGTATTTT	CATSDLTEGPDTQYF	TRBV24-1	NA	NA	TRBJ2-3	15
TGTGCCATCAGTGAGTCGAAACAGAGTTATGGCTACACCTTC	CAISESKQSYGYTF	TRBV10-3	NA	NA	TRBJ1-2	14
TGTGCCAGTAGCTTAGAGCCAGGGCTGAATGAGCAGTTCTTC	CASSLEPGLNEQFF	TRBV7-2	few	NA	TRBJ2-1	14
TGCAGTGCTAGAGATGGCAGTAATAATGAAAAACTGTTTTTT	CSARDGSNNEKLFF	TRBV20-1	many	NA	TRBJ1-4	14
TGTGCCAGCAGCCGCGCCTCTCTGTACCAAGAGACCCAGTACTTC	CASSRASLYQETQYF	TRBV7-2	NA	NA	TRBJ2-5	15
TGTGCCAGCAGCGTAGAGGGTGGATCCTACAATGAGCAGTTCTTC	CASSVEGGSYNEQFF	TRBV9	few	NA	TRBJ2-1	15
TGTGCCAGCACCCCAACCAGGGGATACAATGAGCAGTTCTTC	CASTPTRGYNEQFF	TRBV27	few	NA	TRBJ2-1	14
TGTGCCAGCAGTTTATACTCGGGAGGCACAGATACGCAGTATTTT	CASSLYSGGTDTQYF	TRBV27	NA	NA	TRBJ2-3	15
TGTGCCAGCGCACAGGGTTGGGAGACCCAGTACTTC	CASAQGWETQYF	TRBV2	NA	NA	TRBJ2-5	12
TGTGCCAGCAGTTACCGGACAGTGGCCTCCTACGAGCAGTACTTC	CASSYRTVASYEQYF	TRBV6-5	NA	NA	TRBJ2-7	15
TGTGCCAGCAGCCCCGGGCCCCTAACCGGGGAGCTGTTTTTT	CASSPGPLTGELFF	TRBV7-2	NA	NA	TRBJ2-2	14
TGTGCCAGCAGTGTCCTGGAAGGGCTGGGGACAGATACGCAGTATTTT	CASSVLEGLGTDTQYF	TRBV6-1	few	NA	TRBJ2-3	16
TGTGCCAGCAGTCGAACAGGGTTGCCCTACGAGCAGTACTTC	CASSRTGLPYEQYF	TRBV27	few	NA	TRBJ2-7	14
TGCAGTGCCCTCGGGGGCACAGATACGCAGTATTTT	CSALGGTDTQYF	TRBV20-1	NA	NA	TRBJ2-3	12
TGTGCCAGCAACCCGACTAGCGAAAATACCTACGAGCAGTACTTC	CASNPTSENTYEQYF	TRBV6-1	many	TRBD2	TRBJ2-7	15
TGCGCCAGCAGCTTGGGGCAGGGTGGAAACATTCAGTACTTC	CASSLGQGGNIQYF	TRBV5-1	few	NA	TRBJ2-4	14
TGTGCCAGCTTATATCGGATAGCGGGATCGGGGGAGCAGTACTTC	CASLYRIAGSGEQYF	TRBV12-3/TRBV12-4	few	TRBD2	TRBJ2-7	15
TGTGCCTGGAGTGTACGAACAGGGGGAGGCTATGGCTACACCTTC	CAWSVRTGGGYGYTF	TRBV30	few	TRBD1	TRBJ1-2	15
TGCGCCAGCAGCCCCCGGGATCTGAGCTCCTACGAGCAGTACTTC	CASSPRDLSSYEQYF	TRBV4-1	many	NA	TRBJ2-7	15
TGTGCCAGCAGCTTAGCAGGACAGACAAACAATGAGCAGTTCTTC	CASSLAGQTNNEQFF	TRBV11-2	many	NA	TRBJ2-1	15
TGCAGTGCTAGTGGGGACGGAGTGGCCTACGAGCAGTACTTC	CSASGDGVAYEQYF	TRBV20-1	many	NA	TRBJ2-7	14
TGCGCCAGCAGCTCCCCTAAGGGGGCGTCTCCCCTAACAGATACGCAGTATTTT	CASSSPKGASPLTDTQYF	TRBV5-1	NA	TRBD1	TRBJ2-3	18
TGCGCCAGCAGCTGGAGGACAGGGGACCTCTTTTACAATGAGCAGTTCTTC	CASSWRTGDLFYNEQFF	TRBV5-1	NA	TRBD1	TRBJ2-1	17
TGCGCCAGCAGTCAGCCCAGGACTAGCGGGAGGGTGGCTACGCAGTATTTT	CASSQPRTSGRVATQYF	TRBV23-1	NA	TRBD2	TRBJ2-3	17
TGCAGTGCTAATAGCGGGAGTCTCGCCAAAAACATTCAGTACTTC	CSANSGSLAKNIQYF	TRBV20-1	many	TRBD2	TRBJ2-4	15
TGTGCCAGCAGCGGCACCCCCGGGACTAGCGGGGCAAGGGCCTACGAGCAGTACTTC	CASSGTPGTSGARAYEQYF	TRBV11-1	few	TRBD2	TRBJ2-7	19
TGTGCGGACGTTCGGGGATCCCACGAGCAGTACTTC	CADVRGSHEQYF	TRBV4-2	many	NA	TRBJ2-7	12
TGTGCCACCCTAGTCCGGTCAAGGAATGAGCAGTTCTTC	CATLVRSRNEQFF	TRBV6-1	few	NA	TRBJ2-1	13
TGTGCCAGCAGCCCCAGCGGGACCGCCGTCTCTACAGATACGCAGTATTTT	CASSPSGTAVSTDTQYF	TRBV7-2	few	TRBD2	TRBJ2-3	17
TGCAGTGCTTTCCCTAGCGGTGACTACAATGAGCAGTTCTTC	CSAFPSGDYNEQFF	TRBV20-1	few	TRBD2	TRBJ2-1	14
TGTGCCTCGGCGGGGCCGAGCACAGATACGCAGTATTTT	CASAGPSTDTQYF	TRBV3-1	few	NA	TRBJ2-3	13
TGTGCCAGCAGCCTCCGGGACAGGGGGATATTAGGGAACACTGAAGCTTTCTTT	CASSLRDRGILGNTEAFF	TRBV4-2	few	TRBD1	TRBJ1-1	18